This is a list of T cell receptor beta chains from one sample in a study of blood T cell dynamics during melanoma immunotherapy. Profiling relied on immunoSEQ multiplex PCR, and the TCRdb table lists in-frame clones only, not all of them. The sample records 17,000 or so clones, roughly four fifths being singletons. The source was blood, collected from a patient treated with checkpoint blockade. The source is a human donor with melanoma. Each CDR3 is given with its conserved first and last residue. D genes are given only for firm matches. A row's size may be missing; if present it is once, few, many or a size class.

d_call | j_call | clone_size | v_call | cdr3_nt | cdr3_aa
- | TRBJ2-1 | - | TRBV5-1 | TGCGCCAGCAGCTTGGCGGGACTGGGGAGCTCCTACAATGAGCAGTTCTTC | CASSLAGLGSSYNEQFF
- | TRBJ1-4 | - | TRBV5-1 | TGCGCCAGCGGGGAAATCGACGGTGGTGAAAAACTGTTTTTT | CASGEIDGGEKLFF
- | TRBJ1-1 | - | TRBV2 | TGTGCCAGCAGTGTTTGGGCCGCTGAAGCTTTCTTT | CASSVWAAEAFF
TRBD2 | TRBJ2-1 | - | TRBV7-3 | TGTGCCAGCAGCTTATATGCTAGCGGGCACTACAATGAGCAGTTCTTC | CASSLYASGHYNEQFF
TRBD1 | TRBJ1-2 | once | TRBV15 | TGTGCCACCAGCAGGGGACAGGGCATCCGCTCCACCTTC | CATSRGQGIRSTF
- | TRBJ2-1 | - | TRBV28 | TGTGCCAGCAGTCCGTCACCCCCCCTACAGGATGGGAACTACAATGAGCAGTTCTTC | CASSPSPPLQDGNYNEQFF
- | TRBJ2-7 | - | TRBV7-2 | TGTGCCAGCAGCTTAGGTGGCGGATACGAGCAGTACTTC | CASSLGGGYEQYF
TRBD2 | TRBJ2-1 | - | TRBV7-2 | TGTGCCAGCAGCCCGCAGGAACTAGCGGGAGAGGGGATAAACAATGAGCAGTTCTTC | CASSPQELAGEGINNEQFF
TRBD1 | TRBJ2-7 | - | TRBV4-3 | TGCGCCAGCAGCGGCGGGACAGGTGGCTACGAGCAGTACTTC | CASSGGTGGYEQYF
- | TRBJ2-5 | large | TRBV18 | TGTGCCAGCTCAAATCAAGAGACCCAGTACTTC | CASSNQETQYF
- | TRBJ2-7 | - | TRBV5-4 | TGTGCCAGCAGCTTGACTCCGACCTACGAGCAGTACTTC | CASSLTPTYEQYF
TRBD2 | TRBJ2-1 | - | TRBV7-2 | TGTGCCAGCAGCTTAGAAGGGACTAGCCGGCGCAATGAGCAGTTCTTC | CASSLEGTSRRNEQFF
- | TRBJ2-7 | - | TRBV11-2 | TGTGCCAGCAGCCAGAGGACAGGGAGGGGGTTTAAAGTCTACGAGCAGTACTTC | CASSQRTGRGFKVYEQYF
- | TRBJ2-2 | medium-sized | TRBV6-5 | TGTGCCAGCAGTTCCCTCGGGGGAAGCACCGGGGAGCTGTTTTTT | CASSSLGGSTGELFF
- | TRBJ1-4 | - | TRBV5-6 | TGTGCCAGCAGCTTGGGGGCGGCAACCTATGAAAAACTGTTTTTT | CASSLGAATYEKLFF
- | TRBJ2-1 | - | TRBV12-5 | TGTGCTAGTGGTTTGGTCCGGGCGGCGGGCAATGAGCAGTTCTTC | CASGLVRAAGNEQFF
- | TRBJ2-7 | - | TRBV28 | TGTGCCAGCAGTTTATGGGGGGTCGAGCAGTACTTC | CASSLWGVEQYF